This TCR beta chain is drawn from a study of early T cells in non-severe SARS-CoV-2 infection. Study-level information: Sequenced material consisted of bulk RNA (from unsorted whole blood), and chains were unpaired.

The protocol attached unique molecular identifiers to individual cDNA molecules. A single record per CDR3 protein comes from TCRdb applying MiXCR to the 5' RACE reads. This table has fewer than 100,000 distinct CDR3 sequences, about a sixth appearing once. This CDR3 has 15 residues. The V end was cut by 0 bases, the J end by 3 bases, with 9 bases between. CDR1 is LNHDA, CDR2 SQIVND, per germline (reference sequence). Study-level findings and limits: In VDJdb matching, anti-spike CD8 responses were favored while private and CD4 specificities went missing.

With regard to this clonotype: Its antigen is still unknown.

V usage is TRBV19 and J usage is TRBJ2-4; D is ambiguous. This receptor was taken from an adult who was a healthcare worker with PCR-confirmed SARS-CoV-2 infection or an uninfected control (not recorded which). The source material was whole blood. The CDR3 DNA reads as TGTGCCAGTAGTATAGATCTGGCGGTCAAAAACATTCAGTACTTC. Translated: CASSIDLAVKNIQYF.